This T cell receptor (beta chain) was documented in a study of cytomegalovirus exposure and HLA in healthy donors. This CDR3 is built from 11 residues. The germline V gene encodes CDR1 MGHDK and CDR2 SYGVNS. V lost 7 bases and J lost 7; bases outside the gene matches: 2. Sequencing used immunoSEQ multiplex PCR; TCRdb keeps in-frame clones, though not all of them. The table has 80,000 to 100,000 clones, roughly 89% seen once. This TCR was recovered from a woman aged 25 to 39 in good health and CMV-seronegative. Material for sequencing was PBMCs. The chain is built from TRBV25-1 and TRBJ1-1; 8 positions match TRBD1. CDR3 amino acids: CASTTGVEAFF. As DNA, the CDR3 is TGTGCCAGCACGACAGGGGTTGAAGCTTTCTTT.